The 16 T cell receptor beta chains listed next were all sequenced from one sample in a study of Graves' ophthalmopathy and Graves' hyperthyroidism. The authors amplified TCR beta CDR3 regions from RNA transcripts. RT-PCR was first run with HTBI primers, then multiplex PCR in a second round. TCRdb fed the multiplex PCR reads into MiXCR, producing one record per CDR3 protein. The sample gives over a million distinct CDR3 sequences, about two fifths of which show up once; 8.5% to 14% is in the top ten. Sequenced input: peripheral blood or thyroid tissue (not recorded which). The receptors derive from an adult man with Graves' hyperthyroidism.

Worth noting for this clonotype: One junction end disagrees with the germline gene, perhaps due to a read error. The CDR3 sequence is CASRLRQGAQETQCF. The CDR3 DNA follows: TGTGCCAGCAGATTACGACAGGGGGCTCAAGAGACCCAGTGCTTC. The V gene is TRBV4-2, the J gene TRBJ2-5, with 10 positions matching TRBD1. CDR3 length equals 15 residues. Germline V gene lookup returns CDR1 LGHNA and CDR2 YNFKEQ.

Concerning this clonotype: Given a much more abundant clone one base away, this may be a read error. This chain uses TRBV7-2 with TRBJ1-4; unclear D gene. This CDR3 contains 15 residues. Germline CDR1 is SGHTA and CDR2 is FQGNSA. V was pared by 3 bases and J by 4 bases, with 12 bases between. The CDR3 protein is CASSFRPTFNEKLFF. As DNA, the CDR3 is TGTGCCAGCAGCTTTCGACCGACCTTTAATGAAAAACTGTTTTTT. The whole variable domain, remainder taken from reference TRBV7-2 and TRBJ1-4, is GAGVSQSPSNKVTEKGKDVELRCDPISGHTALYWYRQSLGQGLEFLIYFQGNSAPDKSGLPSDRFSAERTGGSVSTLTIQRTQQEDSAVYLCASSFRPTFNEKLFFGSGTQLSVL.

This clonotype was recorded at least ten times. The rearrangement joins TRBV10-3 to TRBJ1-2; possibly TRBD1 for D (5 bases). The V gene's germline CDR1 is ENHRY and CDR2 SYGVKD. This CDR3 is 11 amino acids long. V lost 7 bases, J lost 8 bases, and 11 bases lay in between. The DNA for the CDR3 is TGTGCCATCATGGAGGGGCCCGGCTACACCTTC. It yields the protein CAIMEGPGYTF.

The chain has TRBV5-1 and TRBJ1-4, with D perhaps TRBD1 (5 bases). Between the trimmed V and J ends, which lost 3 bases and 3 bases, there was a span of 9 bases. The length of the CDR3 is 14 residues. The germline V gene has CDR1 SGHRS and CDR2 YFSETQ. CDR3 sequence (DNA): TGCGCCAGCAGCTCCGGGACCCCTAATGAAAAACTGTTTTTT. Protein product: CASSSGTPNEKLFF.

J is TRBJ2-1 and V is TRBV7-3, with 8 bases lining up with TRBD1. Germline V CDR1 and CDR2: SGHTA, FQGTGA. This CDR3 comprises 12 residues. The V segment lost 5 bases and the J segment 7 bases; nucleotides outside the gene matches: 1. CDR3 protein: CASSGQGNEQFF. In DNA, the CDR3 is TGTGCCAGCAGCGGACAGGGTAATGAGCAGTTCTTC.

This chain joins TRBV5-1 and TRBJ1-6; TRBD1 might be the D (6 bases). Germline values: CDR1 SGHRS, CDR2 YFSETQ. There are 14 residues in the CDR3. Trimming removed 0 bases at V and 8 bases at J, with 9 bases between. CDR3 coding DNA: TGCGCCAGCAGCTTGGGACAGGACTATTCACCCCTCCACTTT. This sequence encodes CASSLGQDYSPLHF.

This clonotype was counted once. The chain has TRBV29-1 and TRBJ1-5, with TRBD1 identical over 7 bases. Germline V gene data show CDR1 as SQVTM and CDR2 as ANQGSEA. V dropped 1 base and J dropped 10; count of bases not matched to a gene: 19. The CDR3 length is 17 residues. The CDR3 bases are TGCAGCGTTGAAGTCCAGCCCAAACAGGGGAAGGGGGGACCCCAGCATTTT. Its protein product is CSVEVQPKQGKGGPQHF.

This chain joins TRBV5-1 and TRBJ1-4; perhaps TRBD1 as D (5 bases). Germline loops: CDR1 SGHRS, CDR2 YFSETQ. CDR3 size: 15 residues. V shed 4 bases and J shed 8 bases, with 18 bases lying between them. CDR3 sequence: CASSPGDGRGEKLFF. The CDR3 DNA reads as TGCGCCAGCAGCCCCGGGGACGGGCGGGGAGAAAAACTGTTTTTT.

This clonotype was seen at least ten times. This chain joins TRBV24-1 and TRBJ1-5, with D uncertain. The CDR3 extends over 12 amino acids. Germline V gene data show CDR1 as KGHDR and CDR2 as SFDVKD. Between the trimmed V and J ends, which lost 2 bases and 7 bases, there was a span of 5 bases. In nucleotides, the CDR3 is TGTGCCACCAGTGATTACGGGCAGCCCCAGCATTTT. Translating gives CATSDYGQPQHF.

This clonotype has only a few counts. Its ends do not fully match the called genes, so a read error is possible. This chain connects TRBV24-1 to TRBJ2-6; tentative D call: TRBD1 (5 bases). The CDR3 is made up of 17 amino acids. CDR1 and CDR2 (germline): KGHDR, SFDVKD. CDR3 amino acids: CAISDEDSSSGANVLTF. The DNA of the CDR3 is TGTGCCATCAGTGATGAAGACAGCTCCTCTGGGGCCAACGTCCTGACTTTC.

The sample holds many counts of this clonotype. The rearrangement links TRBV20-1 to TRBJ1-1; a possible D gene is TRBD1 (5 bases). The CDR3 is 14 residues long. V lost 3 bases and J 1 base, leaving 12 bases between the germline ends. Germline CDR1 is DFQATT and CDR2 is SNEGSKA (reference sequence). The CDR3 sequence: CSASPRVRNTEAFF. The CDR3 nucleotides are TGCAGTGCTAGCCCCAGGGTTCGGAACACTGAAGCTTTCTTT.

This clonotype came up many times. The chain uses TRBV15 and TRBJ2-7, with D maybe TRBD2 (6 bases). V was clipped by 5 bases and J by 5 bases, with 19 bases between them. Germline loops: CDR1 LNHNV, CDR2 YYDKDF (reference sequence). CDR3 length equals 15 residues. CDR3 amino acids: CATSPEAGGGNEQYF. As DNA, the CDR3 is TGTGCCACCAGCCCAGAGGCGGGTGGAGGGAACGAGCAGTACTTC.

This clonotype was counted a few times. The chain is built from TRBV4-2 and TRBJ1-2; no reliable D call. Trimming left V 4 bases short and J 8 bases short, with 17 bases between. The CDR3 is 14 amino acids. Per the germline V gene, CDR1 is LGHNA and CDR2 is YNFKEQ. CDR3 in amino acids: CASSPAVSPDGYTF. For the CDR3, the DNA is TGTGCCAGCAGCCCCGCCGTCAGCCCCGACGGCTACACCTTC.

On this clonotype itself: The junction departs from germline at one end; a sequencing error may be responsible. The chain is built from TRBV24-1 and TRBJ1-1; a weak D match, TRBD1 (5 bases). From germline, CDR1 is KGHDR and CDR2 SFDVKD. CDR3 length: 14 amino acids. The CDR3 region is CASSFGGVKAEAFF. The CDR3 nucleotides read TGTGCCAGCAGTTTTGGGGGTGTGAAGGCTGAAGCTTTCTTT.

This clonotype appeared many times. The CDR3 region has the DNA TGTGCCAGCAGCTTAGAAAACAGAAATTCACCCCTCCACTTT. As protein: CASSLENRNSPLHF. The rearrangement uses TRBV7-9 and TRBJ1-6; no reliable D call. There are 14 residues in the CDR3. CDR1 and CDR2 from the germline V gene are SEHNR and FQNEAQ (reference sequence). Trimming stripped 1 base from V and 7 bases from J, with 8 bases between.

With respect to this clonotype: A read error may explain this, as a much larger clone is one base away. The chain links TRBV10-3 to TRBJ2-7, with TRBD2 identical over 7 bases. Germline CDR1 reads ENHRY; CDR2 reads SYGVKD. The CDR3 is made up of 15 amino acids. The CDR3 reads CASSYREEGSYEQYV. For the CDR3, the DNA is TGTGCCAGCAGTTACCGGGAGGAGGGGTCCTACGAGCAGTACGTC.